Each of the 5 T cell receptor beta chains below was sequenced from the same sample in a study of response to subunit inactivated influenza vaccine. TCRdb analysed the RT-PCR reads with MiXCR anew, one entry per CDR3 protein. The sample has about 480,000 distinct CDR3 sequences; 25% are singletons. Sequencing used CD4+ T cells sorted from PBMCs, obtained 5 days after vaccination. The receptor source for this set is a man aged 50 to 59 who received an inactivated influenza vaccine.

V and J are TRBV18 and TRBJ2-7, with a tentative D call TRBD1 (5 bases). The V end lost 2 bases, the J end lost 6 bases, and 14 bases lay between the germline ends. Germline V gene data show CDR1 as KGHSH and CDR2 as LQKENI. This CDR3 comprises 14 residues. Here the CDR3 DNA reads TGTGCCAGCTCACCAGGGTCAGGGCAGAGCGAGCAGTACTTC. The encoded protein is CASSPGSGQSEQYF.

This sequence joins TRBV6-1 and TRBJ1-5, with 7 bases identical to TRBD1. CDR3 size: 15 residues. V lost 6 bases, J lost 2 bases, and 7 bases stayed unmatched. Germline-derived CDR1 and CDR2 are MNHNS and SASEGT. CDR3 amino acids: CASRPRGTGNQPQHF. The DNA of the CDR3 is TGTGCCAGCAGACCACGCGGGACAGGCAATCAGCCCCAGCATTTT.

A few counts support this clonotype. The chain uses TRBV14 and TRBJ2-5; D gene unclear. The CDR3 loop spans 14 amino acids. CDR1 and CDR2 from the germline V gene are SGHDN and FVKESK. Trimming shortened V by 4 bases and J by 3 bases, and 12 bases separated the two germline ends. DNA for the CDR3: TGTGCCAGCAGCCCCCTAAGCAGAGAAGAGACCCAGTACTTC. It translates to CASSPLSREETQYF. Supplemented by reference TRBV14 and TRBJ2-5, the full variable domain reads EAGVTQFPSHSVIEKGQTVTLRCDPISGHDNLYWYRRVMGKEIKFLLHFVKESKQDESGMPNNRFLAERTGGTYSTLKVQPAELEDSGVYFCASSPLSREETQYFGPGTRLLVL.

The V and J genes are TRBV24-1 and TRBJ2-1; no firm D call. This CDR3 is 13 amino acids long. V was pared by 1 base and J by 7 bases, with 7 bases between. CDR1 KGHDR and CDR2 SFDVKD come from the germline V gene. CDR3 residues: CATSDFTRNEQFF. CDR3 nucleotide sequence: TGTGCCACCAGTGATTTCACCCGGAATGAGCAGTTCTTC.

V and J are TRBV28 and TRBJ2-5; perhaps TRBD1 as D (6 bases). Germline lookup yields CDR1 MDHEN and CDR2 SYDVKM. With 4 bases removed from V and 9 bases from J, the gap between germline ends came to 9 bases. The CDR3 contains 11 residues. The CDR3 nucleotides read TGTGCCAGCAGTTCGACAGGTTCCCAGTACTTC. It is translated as CASSSTGSQYF.